This T cell receptor (beta chain) is from a study of T cell changes during pregnancy in multiple sclerosis. Clones were read by immunoSEQ multiplex PCR, and TCRdb kept only the in-frame ones, dropping some. Found here are more than 35,000 clones, around 90% of them singletons; the top ten hold under 9.5%. This clone was observed once. Germline is not matched at one junction end, which may reflect a read error. The CDR3 is 14 residues long. Germline values: CDR1 LNHDA, CDR2 SQIVND (reference sequence). The V and J genes are TRBV19 and TRBJ1-1; 7 nucleotides line up with TRBD1. The sample consisted of CD8+ T cells from peripheral blood mononuclear cells, taken after pregnancy. This receptor was identified in a female donor with multiple sclerosis, enrolled in a pregnancy study. The CDR3 is CASSIVEGAASRFF. The CDR3 bases are TGTGCCAGTAGTATAGTAGAGGGGGCGGCATCGAGGTTTTTT.